These T cell receptor beta chains were read from a single sample in a study of T cell repertoires and HLA-DP antigens. Assay used: immunoSEQ multiplex PCR; TCRdb lists only in-frame clones, some missing. The data contain tens of thousands of clones, roughly 77% of them singletons. No antigens are known for them. The sequencing input was CD4+ T cells from PBMCs. The source is a man between 60 and 70 years old in good health and CMV-seronegative. Both conserved end residues are part of each CDR3. D genes are given only for firm matches. A row's size may be missing; if present it is once, few, many or a size class.

>TRBJ2-1|TRBD2|.|TRBV7-8
CASSLDGGGTGTDEQFF
TGTGCCAGCAGCTTAGACGGGGGGGGAACGGGCACAGATGAGCAGTTCTTC
>TRBJ2-1|.|.|TRBV7-2
CASSLRASSGEQFF
TGTGCCAGCAGCTTAAGGGCAAGCTCGGGTGAGCAGTTCTTC
>TRBJ1-2|.|many|TRBV14
CASSLSQARSYYGYTF
TGTGCCAGCAGCCTAAGCCAGGCCCGATCTTACTATGGCTACACCTTC
>TRBJ2-7|TRBD1|few|TRBV6-6
CASSNRDRSYEQYF
TGTGCCAGCAGTAACCGGGACAGATCCTACGAGCAGTACTTC
>TRBJ1-4|.|.|TRBV7-3
CASSLAHSEKLFF
TGTGCCAGCAGCTTAGCGCATAGTGAAAAACTGTTTTTT
>TRBJ2-5|.|once|TRBV15
CATSRGGPGETQYF
TGTGCCACCAGCAGAGGGGGGCCCGGAGAGACCCAGTACTTC
>TRBJ1-1|.|.|TRBV7-2
CASSPPGTPGGTEAFF
TGTGCCAGCAGCCCGCCGGGGACTCCGGGGGGCACTGAAGCTTTCTTT
>TRBJ1-1|TRBD1|.|TRBV6-1
CASSEAWGQMNTEAFF
TGTGCCAGCAGTGAAGCGTGGGGACAGATGAACACTGAAGCTTTCTTT
>TRBJ2-1|.|.|TRBV11-2
CASSSDSYNEQFF
TGTGCCAGCAGCTCCGACAGCTACAATGAGCAGTTCTTC
>TRBJ2-1|.|few|TRBV7-2
CASSLASDNEQFF
TGTGCCAGCAGCTTAGCGTCAGACAATGAGCAGTTCTTC
>TRBJ1-4|.|once|TRBV5-5
CASSRDGNNEKLFF
TGTGCCAGCAGCCGTGACGGCAACAATGAAAAACTGTTTTTT
>TRBJ2-3|.|.|TRBV9
CASSSWSHTDTQYF
TGTGCCAGCAGCTCCTGGAGTCACACAGATACGCAGTATTTT
>TRBJ2-5|TRBD2|.|TRBV19
CASSKVVQRGDQETQYF
TGTGCCAGTAGTAAGGTGGTACAGCGGGGGGACCAAGAGACCCAGTACTTC
>TRBJ1-4|TRBD1|.|TRBV6-1
CASSPTVAGGEKLFF
TGTGCCAGCAGTCCGACAGTGGCAGGGGGTGAAAAACTGTTTTTT
>TRBJ2-1|TRBD1|.|TRBV9
CASSVVGGRWNEQFF
TGTGCCAGCAGCGTAGTAGGGGGCAGGTGGAATGAGCAGTTCTTC
>TRBJ1-2|TRBD1|.|TRBV27
CASGDRGDAYSRYTF
TGTGCCAGCGGTGACAGGGGGGACGCCTATTCTAGGTACACCTTC
>TRBJ2-7|TRBD1|.|TRBV18
CASSPGTVGGLDEQYF
TGTGCCAGCTCACCCGGGACAGTTGGGGGCTTGGACGAGCAGTACTTC
>TRBJ2-3|.|.|TRBV19
CASSRSGGVTDTQYF
TGTGCCAGTAGTAGGAGCGGTGGAGTTACAGATACGCAGTATTTT
>TRBJ1-4|TRBD1|.|TRBV11-2
CASSPGQGKEKLFF
TGTGCCAGCAGCCCGGGACAGGGCAAAGAAAAACTGTTTTTT
>TRBJ1-1|.|.|TRBV6-1
CASSHRVTTEAFF
TGTGCCAGCAGTCACAGGGTGACCACTGAAGCTTTCTTT
>TRBJ2-2|.|.|TRBV11-3
CASSPAPPGLANTGELFF
TGTGCCAGCAGCCCTGCCCCCCCCGGCCTAGCGAACACCGGGGAGCTGTTTTTT
>TRBJ2-6|TRBD2|.|TRBV9
CASSVLAGSSGANVLTF
TGTGCCAGCAGCGTACTAGCGGGAAGCTCTGGGGCCAACGTCCTGACTTTC
>TRBJ1-2|.|.|TRBV5-6
CASSLRATDYGYTF
TGTGCCAGCAGCTTGAGGGCCACTGACTATGGCTACACCTTC
>TRBJ2-3|TRBD2|.|TRBV5-4
CASSPGGGRATDTQYF
TGTGCCAGCAGCCCCGGAGGCGGGAGGGCCACAGATACGCAGTATTTT
>TRBJ2-2|TRBD2|once|TRBV9
CASSAWTSGDTGELFF
TGTGCCAGCAGCGCATGGACTAGCGGAGACACCGGGGAGCTGTTTTTT
>TRBJ1-2|.|.|TRBV19
CASSPRGPAGYGYTF
TGTGCCAGTAGTCCCCGCGGACCGGCCGGCTATGGCTACACCTTC
>TRBJ1-1|.|.|TRBV30
CAWRPPLLNTEAFF
TGTGCCTGGAGACCCCCGCTACTGAACACTGAAGCTTTCTTT
>TRBJ2-6|.|.|TRBV5-1
CASSLDSSAGANVLTF
TGCGCCAGCAGCTTGGACAGCTCAGCAGGGGCCAACGTCCTGACTTTC
>TRBJ2-1|.|.|TRBV28
CASSQAGTGYNEQFF
TGTGCCAGCAGCCAAGCCGGGACTGGGTACAATGAGCAGTTCTTC
>TRBJ1-1|TRBD1|.|TRBV7-9
CASSPGTGGSNTEAFF
TGTGCCAGCAGTCCCGGGACAGGGGGCTCGAACACTGAAGCTTTCTTT
>TRBJ1-1|TRBD1|.|TRBV7-9
CASSQTGGTEAFF
TGTGCCAGCAGCCAGACAGGGGGGACTGAAGCTTTCTTT
>TRBJ2-2|.|.|TRBV9
CASSVIPGELFF
TGTGCCAGCAGCGTAATTCCTGGGGAGCTGTTTTTT
>TRBJ1-6|.|few|TRBV28
CASSESTSYNSPLHF
TGTGCCAGCAGTGAGTCGACCTCCTATAATTCACCCCTCCACTTT
>TRBJ2-2|TRBD1|.|TRBV29-1
CSVTRTGGTGELFF
TGCAGCGTTACTCGGACAGGGGGCACCGGGGAGCTGTTTTTT
>TRBJ1-4|.|.|TRBV29-1
CSVRQATNEKLFF
TGCAGCGTCCGGCAGGCAACTAATGAAAAACTGTTTTTT
>TRBJ2-5|.|.|TRBV5-1
CASSLENPQETQYF
TGCGCCAGCAGCTTGGAGAACCCCCAAGAGACCCAGTACTTC
>TRBJ1-6|.|few|TRBV30
CAWSGVRPLTYNSPLHF
TGTGCCTGGAGTGGAGTAAGACCGTTAACCTATAATTCACCCCTCCACTTT
>TRBJ2-1|TRBD2|.|TRBV5-7
CASSFHQTGLAVGGNEQFF
TGTGCCAGCAGCTTCCATCAAACGGGACTAGCGGTGGGAGGAAATGAGCAGTTCTTC
>TRBJ2-6|.|.|TRBV25-1
CARRPRSGANVLTF
TGTGCCAGACGGCCCCGCTCTGGGGCCAACGTCCTGACTTTC
>TRBJ2-3|TRBD1|.|TRBV2
CASSLDRAGGDTQYF
TGTGCCAGCAGTTTGGACAGGGCGGGTGGCGATACGCAGTATTTT
>TRBJ2-7|TRBD1|.|TRBV19
CASSTRGSNEQYF
TGTGCCAGTAGTACCAGGGGGAGTAACGAGCAGTACTTC
>TRBJ2-1|TRBD2|.|TRBV5-5
CASTRLAGESYNEQFF
TGTGCCAGCACCCGACTAGCGGGAGAGTCCTACAATGAGCAGTTCTTC
>TRBJ2-5|TRBD2|.|TRBV27
CASRLGLAGEQETQYF
TGTGCCAGCAGACTCGGACTAGCGGGGGAGCAAGAGACCCAGTACTTC
>TRBJ2-5|.|.|TRBV18
CATSPNGFQETQYF
TGTGCCACCTCCCCCAACGGATTCCAAGAGACCCAGTACTTC
>TRBJ1-4|TRBD1|.|TRBV7-9
CASSHAGQGATNEKLFF
TGTGCCAGCAGCCATGCGGGACAGGGGGCAACTAATGAAAAACTGTTTTTT
>TRBJ2-1|TRBD2|few|TRBV2
CASRAGTSAPHEQFF
TGTGCCAGCAGGGCGGGGACTAGCGCCCCTCATGAGCAGTTCTTC
>TRBJ1-1|.|.|TRBV30
CASNRDGEAFF
TGTGCCTCCAACAGGGACGGTGAAGCTTTCTTT
>TRBJ1-1|.|many|TRBV18
CASSRDQGSNTEAFF
TGTGCCAGCTCACGGGACCAGGGAAGTAACACTGAAGCTTTCTTT
>TRBJ1-2|TRBD1|.|TRBV2
CASSQGQGASYGYTF
TGTGCCAGCAGCCAAGGACAGGGCGCTTCCTATGGCTACACCTTC
>TRBJ1-6|TRBD1|.|TRBV14
CASRTGTAYSPLHF
TGTGCCAGCAGAACCGGGACAGCCTATTCACCCCTCCACTTT
>TRBJ1-5|.|.|TRBV7-8
CASSQGGAVQPQHF
TGTGCCAGCAGCCAAGGGGGTGCGGTGCAGCCCCAGCATTTT
>TRBJ2-2|.|.|TRBV19
CASSARGRTGELFF
TGTGCCAGTAGTGCCAGGGGACGGACCGGGGAGCTGTTTTTT
>TRBJ2-1|TRBD2|.|TRBV19
CASSMTSGWSYNEQFF
TGTGCCAGTAGTATGACTAGCGGGTGGTCCTACAATGAGCAGTTCTTC